This T cell receptor beta chain was identified in a study of shared clonotypes between healthy human individuals. The wider study: Per donor, CD8 memory used one plate, CD8 naive used two, CD4 memory used three and CD4 naive used three.

Measured with immunoSEQ multiplex PCR; TCRdb has only the in-frame clones, and not every one. In the table there are 2 million to 2.5 million clones, under 95% of which are singletons. Germline V gene sequence: CDR1 LNHDA, CDR2 SQIVND (reference sequence). CDR3 length: 15 residues. V dropped 5 bases and J dropped 2; count of bases not matched to a gene: 7. The sample was naive CD4+ T cells from PBMCs. The subset was: CD45RA+ positively selected. This sequence originates from a man younger than 30 in good health. Some clones in this sample may be carry-over from other donors' samples. The rearrangement links TRBV19 to TRBJ2-5, with 8 bases matching TRBD1. In DNA, the CDR3 is TGTGCCAGTAGTGTCGGACAGGGTAGACAAGAGACCCAGTACTTC. Protein product: CASSVGQGRQETQYF.